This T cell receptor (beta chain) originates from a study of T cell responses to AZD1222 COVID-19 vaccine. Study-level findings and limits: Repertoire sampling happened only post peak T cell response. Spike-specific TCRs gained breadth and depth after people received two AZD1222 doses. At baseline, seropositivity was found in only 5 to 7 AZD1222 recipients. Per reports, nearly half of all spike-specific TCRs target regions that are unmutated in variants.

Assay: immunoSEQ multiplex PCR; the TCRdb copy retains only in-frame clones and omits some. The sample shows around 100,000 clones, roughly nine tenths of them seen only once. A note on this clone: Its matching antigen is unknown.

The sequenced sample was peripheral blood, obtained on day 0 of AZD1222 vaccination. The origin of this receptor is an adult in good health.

The CDR3 DNA reads as TGTGCCAGCTCACTTCCGACGGAGAACACTGAAGCTTTCTTT. Residues: CASSLPTENTEAFF. The rearrangement joins TRBV18 to TRBJ1-1; D gene uncertain. Per germline, CDR1 KGHSH and CDR2 LQKENI. The CDR3 runs to 14 residues. V was pared by 4 bases and J by 1 base, with 10 bases between.